There are many counts of the clone carrying this T cell receptor beta chain. Antigen unknown. This sample was included in a study of CD8 T cells in ankylosing spondylitis. Findings and caveats of the study: The authors reported significant enrichment of disease-linked clones in matched ankylosing spondylitis synovial fluid.

TCRdb processed the 5' RACE reads anew with MiXCR; each CDR3 protein has one entry. The repertoire holds 30,000 to 40,000 distinct CDR3 sequences, with around 6.7% as singletons. The CDR3 sequence is 15 residues long. J gave up 3 bases and V 2 bases, and 4 bases lay outside the gene matches. Germline lookup yields CDR1 SGHDN and CDR2 FVKESK. This clonotype was obtained from a male donor with ankylosing spondylitis or in good health (not recorded which). The chain joins TRBV14 to TRBJ2-7; 10 bases are shared with TRBD2. Sequenced sample: blood, either unsorted or a sorted T cell fraction (not recorded which). The CDR3 region is CASSQLAGAYYEQYF. The DNA of the CDR3 is TGTGCCAGCAGCCAACTAGCGGGAGCTTACTACGAGCAGTACTTC. The full variable domain, completed using reference TRBV14 and TRBJ2-7, is EAGVTQFPSHSVIEKGQTVTLRCDPISGHDNLYWYRRVMGKEIKFLLHFVKESKQDESGMPNNRFLAERTGGTYSTLKVQPAELEDSGVYFCASSQLAGAYYEQYFGPGTRLTVT.